One T cell receptor beta chain is described in this entry. Antigen: not known. This sample was included in a study of a mutant IDH1 vaccine in newly diagnosed glioma. At the level of the study: In weeks 1, 3, 5, 7, 11, 15, 19 and 23, patients were vaccinated. In some groups vaccination began 4-6 weeks post-radiotherapy; others received it with temozolomide. Former treatment meant radiotherapy, temozolomide, or both; the majority had gotten both.

Indicated time point: week 5, during vaccination. Topical imiquimod accompanied each vaccine dose, which consisted of 300 ug of mutant IDH1 20-mer peptide. The germline gives CDR1 SGDLS, CDR2 YYNGEE. The CDR3 spans 13 residues. V dropped 0 bases and J dropped 5; count of bases not matched to a gene: 1. The repertoire was sequenced with immunoSEQ multiplex PCR; TCRdb's copy has only in-frame clones and lacks some. Altogether around 46,000 clones are present, 78% being singletons, with the ten largest covering about 5.2%. The V and J genes are TRBV9 and TRBJ1-1, with TRBD1 matching 7 bases. Sequenced material: PBMCs, taken from a glioma patient whose treatment included an IDH1 peptide vaccine. The TCR was taken from a man in his forties or fifties with glioma. As DNA, the CDR3 is TGTGCCAGCAGCGTAGAACAGGGGACTGAAGCTTTCTTT. Translation gives CASSVEQGTEAFF.